Shown below are 18 T cell receptor beta chains from a single sample sequenced in a study of T cell repertoires in cytomegalovirus infection. These receptors' targets are unknown. TCRdb recomputed calls from the reads with MiXCR, one row per CDR3 protein. This table holds approximately 770,000 distinct CDR3 sequences, almost 30% found once. The specimen comprised cultured CD8+ T cells from PBMCs, sampled from culture after CMV antigen stimulation. These receptors were obtained from a human donor in good health (CMV status not recorded). Some clones in this sample may be carry-over from other donors' samples.

V gene TRBV7-9 combines with J gene TRBJ1-6; no clear D gene. CDR1 and CDR2 (germline): SEHNR, FQNEAQ (reference sequence). The CDR3 is made up of 16 amino acids. V was clipped by 5 bases and J by 7 bases, with 18 bases between them. CDR3 loop: CASSAEPSRPNSPLHF. The CDR3 DNA sequence: TGTGCCAGCAGCGCTGAACCAAGTAGGCCCAATTCACCCCTCCACTTT.

The rearrangement links TRBV12-3 or TRBV12-4 to TRBJ1-3, with a weak D call TRBD1 (6 bases). The CDR3 consists of 14 residues. V was clipped by 7 bases and J by 2 bases, with 12 bases between them. CDR3 in amino acids: CASTPGVAGNTIYF. The DNA for the CDR3 is TGTGCCAGCACACCAGGGGTTGCTGGAAACACCATATATTTT.

V is TRBV19 and J is TRBJ2-3; D is possibly TRBD1 or TRBD2 (6 bases each). The V end lost 3 bases, the J end lost 1 base, and 11 bases lay between the germline ends. The CDR3 is 15 residues long. Germline V gene sequence: CDR1 LNHDA, CDR2 SQIVND (reference sequence). The CDR3 is CASSILGGGTDTQYF. CDR3 nucleotide sequence: TGTGCCAGTAGTATTTTGGGGGGCGGCACAGATACGCAGTATTTT.

This clonotype was detected only a few times. V is TRBV12-5 and J is TRBJ2-4; D remains unclear. CDR1 and CDR2 (germline): LGHNT, FRNRAP. V was shortened by 5 bases and J by 7 bases, with 18 bases between the two germline ends. CDR3 length: 15 residues. CDR3 coding DNA: TGTGCTAGTGGTCCCCCGGGTGGGGTCGGGAACATTCAGTACTTC. Its translation is CASGPPGGVGNIQYF.

CDR3 bases: TGTGCCAGCAGCTTAGAGGGAGCGGGGTTACCCTACGAGCAGTACTTC. Its protein product is CASSLEGAGLPYEQYF. The chain joins TRBV7-6 to TRBJ2-7; 7 bases align to TRBD2. The CDR3 has 16 amino acids. The germline V gene encodes CDR1 SGHVS and CDR2 FNYEAQ. Unmatched junction bases numbered 8, after V lost 1 base and J lost 2 bases.

The chain is built from TRBV19 and TRBJ1-4; D is unclear. The V end lost 8 bases, the J end lost 10 bases, and 11 bases lay between the germline ends. Germline V gene sequence: CDR1 LNHDA, CDR2 SQIVND (reference sequence). The CDR3 runs to 11 residues. CDR3 protein: CASYVPGKLFF. The CDR3 nucleotides read TGTGCCAGTTATGTACCGGGAAAACTGTTTTTT. Drawing the rest from reference TRBV19 and TRBJ1-4, the complete variable domain is DGGITQSPKYLFRKEGQNVTLSCEQNLNHDAMYWYRQDPGQGLRLIYYSQIVNDFQKGDIAEGYSVSREKKESFPLTVTSAQKNPTAFYLCASYVPGKLFFGSGTQLSVL.

This clonotype occurred many times. V gene TRBV28 combines with J gene TRBJ2-5; perhaps TRBD2 as D (6 bases). V gave up 6 bases and J gave up 5 bases, with 16 bases separating them. Germline CDR1 reads MDHEN; CDR2 reads SYDVKM. The CDR3 spans 14 residues. The CDR3 reads CASRFLWGDETQYF. For the CDR3, the DNA is TGTGCCAGCAGATTCCTTTGGGGGGATGAGACCCAGTACTTC.

This chain connects TRBV12-3 or TRBV12-4 to TRBJ2-4; 10 nucleotides align to TRBD2. The CDR3 sequence is 16 residues long. J was trimmed by 0 bases and V by 6 bases; bases with no gene match: 5. The CDR3 spells CASSVASGGAKNIQYF. CDR3 nucleotide sequence: TGTGCCAGCAGCGTTGCTAGCGGGGGAGCCAAAAACATTCAGTACTTC.

This clonotype was counted ten times or more. The chain employs TRBV7-6 and TRBJ1-1, with D unresolved. The V gene lost 4 bases and the J gene lost 1 base, with 10 bases spanning the gap. The CDR3 consists of 14 residues. Germline CDR1 is SGHVS and CDR2 is FNYEAQ. DNA of the CDR3: TGTGCCAGCAGCTCCGGTCCTGAGAACACTGAAGCTTTCTTT. Translating it yields CASSSGPENTEAFF.

CDR3 residues: CAISESFRGKDQPQHF. CDR3 in DNA: TGTGCCATCAGTGAGTCGTTTCGGGGAAAGGATCAGCCCCAGCATTTT. V is TRBV10-3 and J is TRBJ1-5, with D hard to call. Germline V gene sequence: CDR1 ENHRY, CDR2 SYGVKD. There are 16 residues in the CDR3. Between the trimmed V and J ends, which lost 0 bases and 5 bases, there was a span of 14 bases.

The chain uses TRBV13 and TRBJ2-3; 13 bases fit TRBD2. The CDR3 spans 16 residues. Germline V gene data show CDR1 as PRHDT and CDR2 as FYEKMQ (reference sequence). Trimming at V came to 4 bases and at J to 4 bases, leaving 5 bases not matched to a gene. Here the CDR3 DNA reads TGTGCCAGCAGCTCCCTACTAGCGGGGGGGCCAGATACGCAGTATTTT. Protein sequence: CASSSLLAGGPDTQYF.

The rearrangement uses TRBV28 and TRBJ2-7; the D call may be TRBD1 or TRBD2 (5 bases each). V lost 6 bases and J lost 4, with 19 bases in between. Germline CDR1 and CDR2: MDHEN and SYDVKM. The CDR3 is made up of 15 amino acids. CDR3 sequence reads: CASSDRDALSYEQYV. The CDR3 region has the DNA TGTGCCAGCAGCGACCGGGACGCCCTCTCTTACGAGCAGTACGTC.

This clonotype has just a few counts. The genes are TRBV5-4 and TRBJ1-2; 8 nucleotides agree with TRBD1. CDR1 is SGHNT and CDR2 is YYREEE in the germline V gene (reference sequence). The CDR3 contains 14 residues. The trim removed 4 bases at V and 2 bases at J, leaving 4 bases unmatched. This CDR3 is CASSPWTGNYGYTF. CDR3 DNA sequence: TGTGCCAGCAGCCCCTGGACAGGGAACTATGGCTACACCTTC.

This clonotype was detected a few times. V and J are TRBV4-3 and TRBJ2-1; no clear D gene. The CDR3 consists of 15 residues. V lost 7 bases and J lost 0, with 13 bases in between. Germline-derived CDR1 and CDR2 are LGHNA and YSLEER. The CDR3 sequence is CASTPNIRSYNEQFF. As DNA, the CDR3 is TGCGCCAGCACCCCTAACATCCGCTCCTACAATGAGCAGTTCTTC.

A word on this clonotype: This CDR3 fails to terminate in the conserved phenylalanine or tryptophan, so it likely reflects a read error. This chain connects TRBV20-1 to TRBJ1-2; TRBD1 matches 7 bases. V gave up 3 bases and J gave up 0 bases; unmatched junction bases: 13. Germline V gene sequence: CDR1 DFQATT, CDR2 SNEGSKA (reference sequence). There are 17 residues in the CDR3. The CDR3 sequence is CSARDRDSGISNYGYTL. In nucleotides, the CDR3 is TGCAGTGCTAGGGATCGGGACAGCGGAATCTCTAACTATGGCTACACCCTC.

This chain uses TRBV19 with TRBJ2-2, with TRBD1 as a possible D gene (5 bases). V was trimmed by 8 bases and J by 0 bases, leaving 10 bases between them. This CDR3 is built from 14 residues. The germline gives CDR1 LNHDA, CDR2 SQIVND (reference sequence). The CDR3 DNA is TGTGCCAGTGTCAGGGTTCCGAACACCGGGGAGCTGTTTTTT. Its protein product is CASVRVPNTGELFF. Combining the CDR3 with reference TRBV19 and TRBJ2-2 gives the whole variable domain DGGITQSPKYLFRKEGQNVTLSCEQNLNHDAMYWYRQDPGQGLRLIYYSQIVNDFQKGDIAEGYSVSREKKESFPLTVTSAQKNPTAFYLCASVRVPNTGELFFGEGSRLTVL.

In this sample, this clonotype turned up many times. V usage is TRBV20-1 and J usage is TRBJ2-1; 11 bases align to TRBD2. CDR3 size: 20 residues. CDR1 is DFQATT, CDR2 SNEGSKA, per germline (reference sequence). J lost 1 base, V lost 1 base, and 15 bases had no gene match. CDR3 sequence reads: CSARVPRGSGGATSYNEQFF. CDR3 DNA: TGCAGTGCTAGAGTTCCCCGTGGTAGCGGGGGGGCCACGTCCTACAATGAGCAGTTCTTC.

CDR3 sequence: CASSETSGYQETQYF. As DNA, the CDR3 is TGCGCCAGCAGCGAGACTAGCGGTTACCAAGAGACCCAGTACTTC. This chain connects TRBV4-1 to TRBJ2-5; 9 bases are shared with TRBD2. V was clipped by 5 bases and J by 0 bases; unmatched bases: 4. Germline loops: CDR1 MGHRA, CDR2 YSYEKL. The CDR3 has 15 amino acids.